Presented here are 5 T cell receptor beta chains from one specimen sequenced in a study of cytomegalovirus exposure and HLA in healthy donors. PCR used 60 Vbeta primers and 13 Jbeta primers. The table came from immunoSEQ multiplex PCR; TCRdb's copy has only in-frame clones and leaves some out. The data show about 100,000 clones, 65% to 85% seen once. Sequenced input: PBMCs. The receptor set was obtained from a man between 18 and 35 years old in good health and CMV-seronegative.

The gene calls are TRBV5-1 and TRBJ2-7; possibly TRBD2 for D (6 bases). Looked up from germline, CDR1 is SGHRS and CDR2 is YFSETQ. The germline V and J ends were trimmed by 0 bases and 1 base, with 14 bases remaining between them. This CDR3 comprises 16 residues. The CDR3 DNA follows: TGCGCCAGCAGCTTGGGTGGGGACTCATTTTCCTACGAGCAGTACTTC. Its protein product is CASSLGGDSFSYEQYF.

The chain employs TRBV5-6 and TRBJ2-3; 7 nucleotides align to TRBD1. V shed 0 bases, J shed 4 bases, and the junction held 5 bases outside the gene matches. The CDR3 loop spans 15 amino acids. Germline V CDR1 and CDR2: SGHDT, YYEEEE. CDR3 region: CASSLGRGSSDTQYF. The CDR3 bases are TGTGCCAGCAGCTTGGGCAGGGGGAGCTCAGATACGCAGTATTTT.

CDR3 nucleotides: TGCGCCAGCAGCTCGCCGGGGGGGGTTAGCACAGATACGCAGTATTTT. Protein sequence: CASSSPGGVSTDTQYF. The gene calls are TRBV5-1 and TRBJ2-3; 8 nucleotides match TRBD2. The germline V gene has CDR1 SGHRS and CDR2 YFSETQ. With 3 bases clipped from V and 0 bases from J, the junction kept 6 bases outside the gene matches. The CDR3 consists of 16 residues. Complete variable domain (other parts from reference TRBV5-1 and TRBJ2-3): KAGVTQTPRYLIKTRGQQVTLSCSPISGHRSVSWYQQTPGQGLQFLFEYFSETQRNKGNFPGRFSGRQFSNSRSEMNVSTLELGDSALYLCASSSPGGVSTDTQYFGPGTRLTVL.

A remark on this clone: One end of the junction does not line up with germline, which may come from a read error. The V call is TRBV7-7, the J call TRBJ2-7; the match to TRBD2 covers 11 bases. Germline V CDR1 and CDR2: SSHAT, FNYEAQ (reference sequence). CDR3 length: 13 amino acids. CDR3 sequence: CASSLAGGYEQYF. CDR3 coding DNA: TGTGCTAGCAGCTTAGCGGGGGGGTACGAGCAGTACTTC.

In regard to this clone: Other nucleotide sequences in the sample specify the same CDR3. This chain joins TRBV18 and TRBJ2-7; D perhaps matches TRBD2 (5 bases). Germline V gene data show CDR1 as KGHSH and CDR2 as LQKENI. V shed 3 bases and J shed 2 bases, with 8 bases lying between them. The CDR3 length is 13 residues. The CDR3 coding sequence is TGTGCCAGCTCACCCCGGGGTGCCTACGAGCAGTACTTC. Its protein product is CASSPRGAYEQYF.